The present entry profiles one T cell receptor (beta chain) with its context. Other nucleotide sequences in the sample specify the same CDR3. Methods used by the authors: Amplified reference gene primers provided the basis for estimating nucleated cell counts. This table comes from immunoSEQ multiplex PCR, and its TCRdb copy is limited to in-frame clones, with some not included. That table is the source of V, J and clone size, and D and trimming were worked out from the DNA. The repertoire holds about 190,000 clones, around 87% seen once, with 0.62% in the top ten. This record comes from a study of blood T cell repertoires in COVID-19. Study background: The origin of the acute and convalescent COVID-19 samples was the United States, Italy and Spain. Sources were T cells, B-cell-depleted T cells, or PBMCs; the material itself was cDNA or gDNA.

Germline V gives CDR1 MNHEY, CDR2 SMNVEV (reference sequence). This CDR3 has 15 residues. Trimming shortened V by 5 bases and J by 3 bases, and 17 bases separated the two germline ends. Material: peripheral blood. The clonotype comes from a man aged 50 or older with acute or convalescent COVID-19. This chain links TRBV27 with TRBJ2-7, with D perhaps TRBD1 (6 bases). The CDR3 reads CASSPGTSGSYEQYF. In nucleotides, the CDR3 is TGTGCCAGCAGTCCGGGGACATCGGGAAGCTACGAGCAGTACTTC.